These 9 T cell receptor beta chains originate from one sample sequenced in a study of regulatory T cells in long-lasting Graves disease. Time point defined: persistent/refractory GD, antithyroid drugs over 5 years with positive TRAb. TCR sequences were obtained from RNA taken from PBMCs. Arm-PCR of CDR3 regions and iRepertoire HTBI primers were used to build TCR beta libraries. Via MiXCR, TCRdb re-called the multiplex PCR reads, giving one row per CDR3 protein. The sample has about 420,000 distinct CDR3 sequences, 20% to 25% seen once; the top ten hold roughly 30%. Specimen: peripheral blood mononuclear cells (PBMCs), collected when the disease was refractory, from a patient treated with antithyroid drugs. The receptor set was obtained from a female donor with Graves disease.

This chain joins TRBV20-1 and TRBJ2-7, with TRBD2 matching 10 bases. Germline lookup yields CDR1 DFQATT and CDR2 SNEGSKA (reference sequence). V lost 6 bases and J lost 5; bases outside the gene matches: 16. The CDR3 is 16 amino acids. The DNA of the CDR3 is TGCAGTGCCGTTGATCGGGCTAGCGGGAGATATCACGAGCAGTACTTC. This encodes CSAVDRASGRYHEQYF.

CDR3: CASSQDPGFDEQYF. The DNA for the CDR3 is TGCGCCAGCAGCCAAGATCCGGGGTTTGACGAGCAGTACTTC. The chain is built from TRBV4-1 and TRBJ2-7, with D perhaps matching TRBD2 (5 bases). This CDR3 comprises 14 residues. Per germline, CDR1 MGHRA and CDR2 YSYEKL. V was shortened by 0 bases and J by 5 bases, with 11 bases between the two germline ends.

A few counts support this clonotype. The rearrangement uses TRBV12-3 or TRBV12-4 and TRBJ2-4, with D possibly being TRBD1 (6 bases). The ends were cut back, 6 bases at V and 4 bases at J, with 16 bases in the middle. The CDR3 is 15 residues long. In DNA form, the CDR3 reads TGTGCCAGCAGCCCTTCCTACAGGGTTAAAAACATTCAGTACTTC. It encodes CASSPSYRVKNIQYF.

V gene TRBV5-1 combines with J gene TRBJ2-7; D gene unclear. CDR3 size: 15 residues. CDR1 SGHRS and CDR2 YFSETQ come from the germline V gene. Deletions cut 0 bases from V and 3 bases from J, with 13 bases between. In DNA, the CDR3 is TGCGCCAGCAGCTTGGCCCATGGGATAATCTACGAGCAGTACTTC. It codes for CASSLAHGIIYEQYF.

This clonotype was detected a few times. This rearrangement joins TRBV6-6 to TRBJ2-2; TRBD1 matches 10 bases. The CDR3 spans 16 residues. With V trimmed by 0 bases and J by 3 bases, 1 base remained unmatched. In germline, CDR1 is MNHNY, CDR2 SVGAGI (reference sequence). CDR3 nucleotides: TGTGCCAGCAGTTACTCGGGACAGGGGCACACCGGGGAGCTGTTTTTT. Residues: CASSYSGQGHTGELFF.

This chain connects TRBV20-1 to TRBJ2-7, with no clear D. The germline V gene encodes CDR1 DFQATT and CDR2 SNEGSKA (reference sequence). Trimming left V 3 bases short and J 7 bases short, with 22 bases between. The length of the CDR3 is 15 residues. The CDR3 DNA reads as TGCAGTGCTAGGGCCAAAGACGGCGTGGCATGGGAGCAGTACTTC. This sequence encodes CSARAKDGVAWEQYF.

The V and J genes are TRBV29-1 and TRBJ1-2; TRBD1 matches 8 bases. Trimming took 0 bases from V and 5 from J; bases not matched to a gene: 8. This CDR3 has 15 amino acids. CDR1 SQVTM and CDR2 ANQGSEA come from the germline V gene. In DNA, the CDR3 is TGCAGCGTTGAAGATGCCGCAGGGGGCAGATATGGCTACACCTTC. This gives the protein CSVEDAAGGRYGYTF.

This clonotype was counted a single time. An end of the junction does not agree with germline; a read error may underlie this. The chain joins TRBV19 to TRBJ1-6, with D perhaps TRBD1 (6 bases). Germline V gene sequence: CDR1 LNHDA, CDR2 SQIVND (reference sequence). The CDR3 runs 14 residues. The CDR3 coding sequence is TGTGCGAGTAGGGGGGGGTCGAATAATTCACCCCTCCACTTT. It is translated as CASRGGSNNSPLHF.

With respect to this clonotype: A read error may explain this, as a much larger clone is one base away. The J gene is TRBJ1-5, the V gene TRBV2; D gene uncertain. The length of the CDR3 is 13 residues. Germline-derived CDR1 and CDR2 are SNHLY and FYNNEI. The CDR3 coding sequence is TGTGCCACCAAGGGAGTTAGCAGTCAGCCCCAGCATTTT. It encodes CATKGVSSQPQHF. The entire variable domain, with the rest obtained from reference TRBV2 and TRBJ1-5, is as follows: EPEVTQTPSHQVTQMGQEVILRCVPISNHLYFYWYRQILGQKVEFLVSFYNNEISEKSEIFDDQFSVERPDGSNFTLKIRSTKLEDSAMYFCATKGVSSQPQHFGDGTRLSIL.